This T cell receptor beta chain was documented in a study of identifying expanded T cells in peripheral blood. General study points: Technical replicates showed roughly 1.2 changed clones; approximately two weeks 15 to 20; four weeks 19.

TCRdb's copy holds only in-frame clones and misses some; the assay was immunoSEQ multiplex PCR. The top ten clones hold 15% to 20% of a sample with about 63,000 clones, around 86% of them seen once. Collection occurred without any documented infections or immune events in donors. Details on this clone: Antigen unknown.

The TCR sequence derives from a person between 18 and 75 years old in good health. What was sequenced was blood.

CDR3 sequence: CASQGNAAPTFF. The CDR3 region has the DNA TGTGCCAGCCAGGGGAACGCAGCACCTACATTTTTT. This rearrangement joins TRBV21-1 to TRBJ1-4; the table's D call TRBD1 went unverified against the DNA. TRBV21-1 is a listed pseudogene. CDR3 size: 12 residues.